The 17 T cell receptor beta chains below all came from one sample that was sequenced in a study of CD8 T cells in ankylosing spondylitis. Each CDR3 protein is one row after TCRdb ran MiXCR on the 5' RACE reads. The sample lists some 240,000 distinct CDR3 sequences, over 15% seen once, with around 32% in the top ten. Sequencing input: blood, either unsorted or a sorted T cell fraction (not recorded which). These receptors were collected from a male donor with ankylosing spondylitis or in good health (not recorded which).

For the CDR3, the DNA is TGCGCCAGCAGCGTGGGGGGGACTAATGAAAAACTGTTTTTT. Its protein product is CASSVGGTNEKLFF. The chain couples TRBV5-1 to TRBJ1-4; D might be TRBD1 (5 bases). Trimming stripped 4 bases from V and 2 bases from J, with 9 bases between. CDR1 and CDR2 (germline): SGHRS, YFSETQ. The CDR3 length is 14 residues. Full variable domain (remainder filled in from reference TRBV5-1 and TRBJ1-4): KAGVTQTPRYLIKTRGQQVTLSCSPISGHRSVSWYQQTPGQGLQFLFEYFSETQRNKGNFPGRFSGRQFSNSRSEMNVSTLELGDSALYLCASSVGGTNEKLFFGSGTQLSVL.

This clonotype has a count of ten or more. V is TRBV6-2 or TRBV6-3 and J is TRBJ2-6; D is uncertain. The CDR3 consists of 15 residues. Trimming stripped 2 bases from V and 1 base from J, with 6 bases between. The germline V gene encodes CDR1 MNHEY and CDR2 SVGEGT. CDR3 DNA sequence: TGTGCCAGCAGTTACAAGGGTTCTGGGGCCAACGTCCTGACTTTC. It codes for CASSYKGSGANVLTF.

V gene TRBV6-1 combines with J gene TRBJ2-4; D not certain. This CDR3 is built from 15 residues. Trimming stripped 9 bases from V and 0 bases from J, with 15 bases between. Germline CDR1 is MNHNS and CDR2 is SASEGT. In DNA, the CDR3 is TGTGCCAGGGCGACAAGCCTAAGAGCCAAAAACATTCAGTACTTC. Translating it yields CARATSLRAKNIQYF.

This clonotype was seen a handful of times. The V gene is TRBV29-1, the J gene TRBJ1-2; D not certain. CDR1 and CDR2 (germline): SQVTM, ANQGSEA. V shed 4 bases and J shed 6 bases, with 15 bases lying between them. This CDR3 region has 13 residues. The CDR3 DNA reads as TGCAGCGTTGTACTTCTAACAGTAGATGGCTACACCTTC. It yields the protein CSVVLLTVDGYTF.

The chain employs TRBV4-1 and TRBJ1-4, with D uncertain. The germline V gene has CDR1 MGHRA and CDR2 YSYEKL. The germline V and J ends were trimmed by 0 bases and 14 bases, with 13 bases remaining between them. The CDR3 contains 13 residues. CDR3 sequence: CASSQDLAEGLFF. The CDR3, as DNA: TGCGCCAGCAGCCAAGATTTGGCAGAAGGGCTGTTTTTT.

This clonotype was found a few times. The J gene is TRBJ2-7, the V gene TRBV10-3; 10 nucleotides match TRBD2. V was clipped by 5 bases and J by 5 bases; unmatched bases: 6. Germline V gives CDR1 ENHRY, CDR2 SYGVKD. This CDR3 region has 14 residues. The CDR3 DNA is TGTGCCATCAGTCCCGGGACTAGCGTCCACGAGCAGTACTTC. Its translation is CAISPGTSVHEQYF.

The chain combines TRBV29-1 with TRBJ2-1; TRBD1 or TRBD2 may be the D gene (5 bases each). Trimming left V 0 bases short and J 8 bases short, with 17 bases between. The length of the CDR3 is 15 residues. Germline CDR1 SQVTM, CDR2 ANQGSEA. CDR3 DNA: TGCAGCGTTGAAGAGTCGGGGCTTCGAACCGATGAGCAGTTCTTC. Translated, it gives CSVEESGLRTDEQFF.

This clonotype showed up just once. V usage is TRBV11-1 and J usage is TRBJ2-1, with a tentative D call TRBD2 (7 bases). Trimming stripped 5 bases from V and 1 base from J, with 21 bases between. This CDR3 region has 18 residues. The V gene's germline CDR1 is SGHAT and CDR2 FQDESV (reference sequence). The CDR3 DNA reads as TGTGCCAGCAGCCCGATTGGGGGGGGCCTAATTTCCTACAATGAGCAGTTCTTC. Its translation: CASSPIGGGLISYNEQFF.

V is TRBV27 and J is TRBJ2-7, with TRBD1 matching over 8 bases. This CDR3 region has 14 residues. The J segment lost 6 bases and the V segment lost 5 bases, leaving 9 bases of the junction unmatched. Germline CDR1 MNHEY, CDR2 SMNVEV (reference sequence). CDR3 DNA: TGTGCCAGCAGTCCCGACAGGGGATTTTCCGAGCAGTACTTC. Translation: CASSPDRGFSEQYF.

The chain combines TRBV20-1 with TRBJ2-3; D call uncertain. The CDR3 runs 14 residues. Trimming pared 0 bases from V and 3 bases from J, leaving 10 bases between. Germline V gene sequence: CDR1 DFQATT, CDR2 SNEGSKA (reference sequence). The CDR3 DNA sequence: TGCAGTGCTAGAGATCTTTCGAAGACAGATACGCAGTATTTT. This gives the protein CSARDLSKTDTQYF.

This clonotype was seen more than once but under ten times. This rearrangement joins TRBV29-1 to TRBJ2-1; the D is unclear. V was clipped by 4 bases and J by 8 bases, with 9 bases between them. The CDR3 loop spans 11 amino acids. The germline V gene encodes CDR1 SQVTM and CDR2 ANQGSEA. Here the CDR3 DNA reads TGCAGCGTTGCTATTGTCGATGAGCAGTTCTTC. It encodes CSVAIVDEQFF.

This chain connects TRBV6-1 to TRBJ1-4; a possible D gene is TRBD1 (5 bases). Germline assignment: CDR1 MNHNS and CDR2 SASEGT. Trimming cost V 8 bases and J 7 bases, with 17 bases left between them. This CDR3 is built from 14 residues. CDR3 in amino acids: CASGGLGAGEKLFF. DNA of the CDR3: TGTGCCAGCGGAGGTCTCGGGGCCGGTGAAAAACTGTTTTTT.

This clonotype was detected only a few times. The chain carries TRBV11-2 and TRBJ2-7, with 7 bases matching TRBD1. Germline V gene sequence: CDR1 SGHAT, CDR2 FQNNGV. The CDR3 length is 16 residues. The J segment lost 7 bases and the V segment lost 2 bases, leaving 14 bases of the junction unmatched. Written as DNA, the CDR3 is TGTGCCAGCAGCTTAACCCCGACAGGGCCCTTTGGAGAGCAGTACTTC. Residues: CASSLTPTGPFGEQYF.

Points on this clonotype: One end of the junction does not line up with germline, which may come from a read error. CDR3 region: CSTLGGAHDQYF. CDR3 coding DNA: TGCAGCACATTAGGTGGAGCTCACGACCAGTACTTC. This sequence joins TRBV29-1 and TRBJ2-7; D unclear. Germline V gene data show CDR1 as SQVTM and CDR2 as ANQGSEA. This CDR3 comprises 12 residues.

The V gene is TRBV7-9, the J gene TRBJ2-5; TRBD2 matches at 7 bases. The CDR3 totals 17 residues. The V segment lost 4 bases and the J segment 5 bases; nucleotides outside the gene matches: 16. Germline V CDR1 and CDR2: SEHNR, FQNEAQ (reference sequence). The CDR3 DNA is TGTGCCAGCAGCTCTCCCCTAGAACTAGCGAATGTGGAGACCCAGTACTTC. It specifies CASSSPLELANVETQYF.

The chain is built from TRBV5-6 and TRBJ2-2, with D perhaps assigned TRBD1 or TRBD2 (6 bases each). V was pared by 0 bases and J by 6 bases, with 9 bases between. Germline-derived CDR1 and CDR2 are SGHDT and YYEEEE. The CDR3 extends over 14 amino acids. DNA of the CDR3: TGTGCCAGCAGCTTGGTTCGGGGGCCCGGGGAGCTGTTTTTT. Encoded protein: CASSLVRGPGELFF. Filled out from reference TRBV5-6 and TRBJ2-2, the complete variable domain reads DAGVTQSPTHLIKTRGQQVTLRCSPKSGHDTVSWYQQALGQGPQFIFQYYEEEERQRGNFPDRFSGHQFPNYSSELNVNALLLGDSALYLCASSLVRGPGELFFGEGSRLTVL.

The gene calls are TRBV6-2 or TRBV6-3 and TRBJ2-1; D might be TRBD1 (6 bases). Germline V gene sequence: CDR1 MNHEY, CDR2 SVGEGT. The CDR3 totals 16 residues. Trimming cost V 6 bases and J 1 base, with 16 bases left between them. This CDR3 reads CASSAGEQGSYNEQFF. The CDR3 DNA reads TGTGCCAGCAGCGCTGGGGAACAGGGATCCTACAATGAGCAGTTCTTC.